These T cell receptor beta chains were read from a single sample in a study of blood T cell repertoires in COVID-19. The table came from immunoSEQ multiplex PCR; TCRdb's copy has only in-frame clones and leaves some out. The sample holds roughly 380,000 clones, approximately 89% seen once. Sequenced sample: peripheral blood. Every receptor here comes from a woman between 55 and 75 years old with COVID-19, enrolled during active disease. Both conserved end residues are part of each CDR3. D genes are given only for firm matches. Rows give clone size only sometimes, using once, few, many, or a class for an expanded clone.

CDR3 protein: CASSQGQHYGYTF; CDR3 DNA: TGTGCCAGCAGCCAAGGACAGCACTATGGCTACACCTTC; V gene: TRBV25-1; J gene: TRBJ1-2; D gene: -; clone size: -
CDR3 protein: CASSIGHLYSNQPQHF; CDR3 DNA: TGTGCCAGTAGTATCGGTCACCTTTATAGCAATCAGCCCCAGCATTTT; V gene: TRBV19; J gene: TRBJ1-5; D gene: -; clone size: -
CDR3 protein: CASSAPPGLAGGRNEQFF; CDR3 DNA: TGTGCCAGCAGCGCTCCCCCGGGACTAGCGGGGGGGCGGAATGAGCAGTTCTTC; V gene: TRBV7-6; J gene: TRBJ2-1; D gene: TRBD2; clone size: -
CDR3 protein: CASSPGSRLNYGYTF; CDR3 DNA: TGTGCCAGCAGCCCCGGGTCACGGCTTAACTATGGCTACACCTTC; V gene: TRBV5-5; J gene: TRBJ1-2; D gene: -; clone size: once
CDR3 protein: CASSWRDTEAFF; CDR3 DNA: TGCGCCAGCAGCTGGCGGGACACTGAAGCTTTCTTT; V gene: TRBV5-1; J gene: TRBJ1-1; D gene: -; clone size: -
CDR3 protein: CASSLAPNLQGGTFF; CDR3 DNA: TGTGCCAGCAGCTTAGCCCCCAACCTACAAGGAGGAACTTTCTTT; V gene: TRBV7-2; J gene: TRBJ1-1; D gene: -; clone size: -
CDR3 protein: CASSLNRAASQPQHF; CDR3 DNA: TGTGCCAGCAGTTTAAACAGGGCAGCAAGTCAGCCCCAGCATTTT; V gene: TRBV27; J gene: TRBJ1-5; D gene: -; clone size: -
CDR3 protein: CASSDWDRPTYEQYF; CDR3 DNA: TGTGCCAGCAGCGACTGGGACAGGCCAACCTACGAGCAGTACTTC; V gene: TRBV5-4; J gene: TRBJ2-7; D gene: TRBD1; clone size: -
CDR3 protein: CAISEVGVNEQFF; CDR3 DNA: TGTGCCATCAGTGAAGTAGGGGTCAATGAGCAGTTCTTC; V gene: TRBV10-3; J gene: TRBJ2-1; D gene: -; clone size: -
CDR3 protein: CASTKNTEAFF; CDR3 DNA: TGTGCCAGCACCAAGAACACTGAAGCTTTCTTT; V gene: TRBV6-5; J gene: TRBJ1-1; D gene: -; clone size: -
CDR3 protein: CASSPGTGWGGELFF; CDR3 DNA: TGTGCCAGCAGTCCCGGGACAGGGTGGGGCGGGGAGCTGTTTTTT; V gene: TRBV7-2; J gene: TRBJ2-2; D gene: TRBD1; clone size: -
CDR3 protein: CASSYSVLTSGGVWETQYF; CDR3 DNA: TGTGCCAGCAGCTACAGTGTATTGACTAGCGGGGGGGTGTGGGAGACCCAGTACTTC; V gene: TRBV7-6; J gene: TRBJ2-5; D gene: TRBD2; clone size: -
CDR3 protein: CASSKRTETNEQFF; CDR3 DNA: TGTGCCAGCAGCAAGCGGACAGAAACCAATGAGCAGTTCTTC; V gene: TRBV11-2; J gene: TRBJ2-1; D gene: -; clone size: -
CDR3 protein: CASSPSSDRSLSGLFF; CDR3 DNA: TGTGCCAGCAGTCCGTCCTCGGACAGGTCCCTTTCTGGACTGTTTTTT; V gene: TRBV2; J gene: TRBJ1-4; D gene: TRBD1; clone size: -
CDR3 protein: CASSFAGATDTQYF; CDR3 DNA: TGCGCCAGCAGCTTTGCGGGTGCCACAGATACGCAGTATTTT; V gene: TRBV5-1; J gene: TRBJ2-3; D gene: -; clone size: -